These T cell receptor beta chains were read from a single sample in a study of T cells in localized non-small cell lung cancer. The table came from immunoSEQ multiplex PCR; TCRdb's copy has only in-frame clones and leaves some out. This sample has around 840 clones, with less than 35% found just once. Sequencing used normal lung tissue next to the tumor, obtained before any cancer treatment. These receptors all come from a woman aged 40-70 years with stage I squamous cell lung carcinoma. Both conserved end residues are part of each CDR3. Each record gives: J gene, D gene, V gene, clone size, CDR3 protein, CDR3 DNA. The D gene is left open where the match is weak. Expanded clones get a size class; other rows say once, few or many, or leave the size out.

J: TRBJ1-2; D: TRBD1; V: TRBV11-3; size: large; CDR3: CASSPQGGGYGYTF; DNA: TGTGCCAGCAGCCCTCAGGGGGGAGGCTATGGCTACACCTTC
J: TRBJ2-6; D: NA; V: TRBV11-3; size: NA; CDR3: CASSSQRISGANVLTF; DNA: TGTGCCAGCAGCTCCCAAAGGATCTCTGGGGCCAACGTCCTGACTTTC
J: TRBJ1-1; D: TRBD1; V: TRBV6-8; size: NA; CDR3: CASSWTGVETEAFF; DNA: TGTGCCAGCAGTTGGACAGGGGTCGAGACTGAAGCTTTCTTT
J: TRBJ1-6; D: NA; V: TRBV28; size: NA; CDR3: CASGGTPGVGVNSPLHF; DNA: TGTGCCAGCGGGGGAACTCCAGGGGTTGGCGTCAATTCACCCCTCCACTTT
J: TRBJ2-6; D: NA; V: TRBV12-1; size: once; CDR3: CASSSVAVIGQSRANVLTF; DNA: TGTGCCAGCAGCAGCGTTGCTGTTATAGGACAAAGTCGGGCCAACGTCCTGACTTTC
J: TRBJ1-6; D: TRBD1; V: TRBV28; size: NA; CDR3: CASSPGQGLNSPLHF; DNA: TGTGCCAGCAGCCCGGGACAGGGATTGAATTCACCCCTCCACTTT
J: TRBJ2-3; D: TRBD2; V: TRBV25-1; size: NA; CDR3: CASGGGTSGEFADTQYF; DNA: TGTGCCAGTGGCGGGGGGACTAGCGGGGAGTTTGCAGATACGCAGTATTTT
J: TRBJ2-5; D: NA; V: TRBV11-3; size: NA; CDR3: CASSQRWGSQETQYF; DNA: TGTGCCAGCAGCCAGCGCTGGGGGAGTCAAGAGACCCAGTACTTC
J: TRBJ2-5; D: TRBD2; V: TRBV30; size: few; CDR3: CAWTSGGSQETQYF; DNA: TGTGCCTGGACTAGCGGGGGGAGTCAAGAGACCCAGTACTTC
J: TRBJ2-2; D: NA; V: TRBV18; size: few; CDR3: CASSVGGDTGELFF; DNA: TGTGCCAGCTCCGTCGGAGGGGACACCGGGGAGCTGTTTTTT
J: TRBJ2-2; D: TRBD1; V: TRBV6-8; size: NA; CDR3: CASSYSMLERGPNTGELFF; DNA: TGTGCCAGCAGTTACTCGATGTTAGAGAGGGGGCCGAACACCGGGGAGCTGTTTTTT
J: TRBJ2-2; D: TRBD1; V: TRBV6-8; size: large; CDR3: CASSYGTVAVGELFF; DNA: TGTGCCAGCAGTTACGGGACAGTCGCTGTCGGGGAGCTGTTTTTT
J: TRBJ1-3; D: NA; V: TRBV1; size: NA; CDR3: CASSQGPQGTGNTIYF; DNA: TGCGCCAGCAGCCAGGGGCCACAGGGGACTGGAAACACCATATATTTT
J: TRBJ2-6; D: NA; V: TRBV19; size: NA; CDR3: CASSIGSSGANVLTF; DNA: TGTGCCAGTAGTATTGGGAGCTCTGGGGCCAACGTCCTGACTTTC
J: TRBJ1-1; D: NA; V: TRBV29-1; size: NA; CDR3: CSGSDSGSTEAFF; DNA: TGCAGCGGTTCGGACAGTGGAAGCACTGAAGCTTTCTTT
J: TRBJ2-7; D: NA; V: TRBV23-1; size: few; CDR3: CASSLGGDYEQYF; DNA: TGCGCCAGCAGCTTGGGAGGAGATTACGAGCAGTACTTC
J: TRBJ2-2; D: NA; V: TRBV18; size: NA; CDR3: CASSPRVENTGELFF; DNA: TGTGCCAGCTCACCTCGCGTGGAGAACACCGGGGAGCTGTTTTTT
J: TRBJ2-1; D: NA; V: TRBV14; size: NA; CDR3: CASSQGKGPYNEQFF; DNA: TGTGCCAGCAGCCAAGGGAAGGGCCCCTACAATGAGCAGTTCTTC
J: TRBJ2-4; D: NA; V: TRBV1; size: NA; CDR3: CTSSQDLRVVAKNIQYF; DNA: TGCACCAGCAGCCAAGATCTCAGGGTGGTAGCCAAAAACATTCAGTATTTC
J: TRBJ1-1; D: NA; V: TRBV12-5; size: few; CDR3: CASGLDGWTEAFF; DNA: TGTGCTAGTGGTTTAGATGGGTGGACTGAAGCTTTCTTT
J: TRBJ1-4; D: TRBD1; V: TRBV15; size: NA; CDR3: CATSRGQGDYEKLFF; DNA: TGTGCCACCAGCAGAGGACAGGGGGACTATGAAAAACTGTTTTTT
J: TRBJ1-2; D: TRBD1; V: TRBV2; size: NA; CDR3: CASEEDRGRGGYTF; DNA: TGTGCCAGCGAAGAAGACAGGGGGCGGGGTGGCTACACCTTC
J: TRBJ1-1; D: NA; V: TRBV11-3; size: large; CDR3: CASSPRGAGWENTEAFF; DNA: TGTGCCAGCAGCCCCAGGGGCGCAGGTTGGGAGAACACTGAAGCTTTCTTT
J: TRBJ1-5; D: NA; V: TRBV6-8; size: few; CDR3: CATNTGIGAQPQHF; DNA: TGTGCCACCAACACAGGGATCGGTGCTCAGCCCCAGCATTTT
J: TRBJ1-1; D: TRBD1; V: TRBV11-3; size: NA; CDR3: CASLEGQGAYGTEAFF; DNA: TGTGCCAGCTTAGAGGGACAGGGGGCTTATGGCACTGAAGCTTTCTTT
J: TRBJ2-6; D: TRBD1; V: TRBV6-8; size: NA; CDR3: CASRGQGAGANVLTF; DNA: TGTGCCAGCAGGGGACAGGGGGCTGGGGCCAACGTCCTGACTTTC
J: TRBJ1-3; D: NA; V: TRBV5-1; size: NA; CDR3: CASSTQGGGNTIYF; DNA: TGCGCCAGTTCTACTCAAGGGGGAGGAAACACCATATATTTT
J: TRBJ1-6; D: TRBD1; V: TRBV6-8; size: NA; CDR3: CASSHASIRGHDSPLHF; DNA: TGTGCCAGCAGCCACGCATCCATCAGGGGGCACGATTCACCCCTCCACTTT
J: TRBJ1-5; D: TRBD1; V: TRBV19; size: NA; CDR3: CASSTSGQGGQPQHF; DNA: TGTGCCAGTAGTACCTCCGGACAGGGTGGTCAGCCCCAGCATTTT